A selection of T cell receptor beta chains follows, all from one sample in a study of cytomegalovirus exposure and HLA in healthy donors. The method was immunoSEQ multiplex PCR; TCRdb's version includes in-frame clones alone and lacks a portion of them. The sample has 150,000 to 200,000 clones, around 83% seen once; the top ten hold 2% to 2.5%. The specimen sequenced was PBMCs. These receptors were collected from a man aged 18 to 30 in good health and CMV-seropositive. Each CDR3 is given with its conserved first and last residue. Each record gives: J gene, CDR3 length, clone size, D gene, V gene, CDR3 DNA, CDR3 protein. The D gene is left open where the match is weak. Clone size appears in some rows only: once, few, many, or a class for an expanded clone.

J gene: TRBJ2-5; CDR3 length: 13; clone size: NA; D gene: NA; V gene: TRBV4-2; CDR3 DNA: TGTGCCAGCAGCCAAGCTAGCGAGGGGACCCAGTACTTC; CDR3 protein: CASSQASEGTQYF
J gene: TRBJ1-2; CDR3 length: 15; clone size: NA; D gene: NA; V gene: TRBV7-8; CDR3 DNA: TGTGCCAGCAGCTTAATGGGCACAATTAACTATGGCTACACCTTC; CDR3 protein: CASSLMGTINYGYTF
J gene: TRBJ1-1; CDR3 length: 13; clone size: few; D gene: NA; V gene: TRBV6-5; CDR3 DNA: TGTGCCAGCAGTTACGGGGGCGGCACTGAAGCTTTCTTT; CDR3 protein: CASSYGGGTEAFF
J gene: TRBJ2-3; CDR3 length: 15; clone size: NA; D gene: TRBD2; V gene: TRBV7-6; CDR3 DNA: TGTGCCAGCAGCTTACAAGCGGGGGGCACAGATACGCAGTATTTT; CDR3 protein: CASSLQAGGTDTQYF
J gene: TRBJ1-2; CDR3 length: 20; clone size: NA; D gene: TRBD1; V gene: TRBV7-8; CDR3 DNA: TGTGCCAGCAGCTTAGCTTATGGTGGGACAGGGACTATCTTCATCTATGGCTACACCTTC; CDR3 protein: CASSLAYGGTGTIFIYGYTF
J gene: TRBJ1-3; CDR3 length: 17; clone size: NA; D gene: NA; V gene: TRBV27; CDR3 DNA: TGTGCCAGCAGTCCCCAGGGTAAACCCTACTCTGGAAACACCATATATTTT; CDR3 protein: CASSPQGKPYSGNTIYF
J gene: TRBJ2-1; CDR3 length: 14; clone size: NA; D gene: NA; V gene: TRBV29-1; CDR3 DNA: TGCAGCGTCGGACGACTAGGCTCCTACAATGAGCAGTTCTTC; CDR3 protein: CSVGRLGSYNEQFF
J gene: TRBJ2-3; CDR3 length: 14; clone size: NA; D gene: TRBD1; V gene: TRBV9; CDR3 DNA: TGTGCCAGCAGCTCGGGACAGGGGTTGGATACGCAGTATTTT; CDR3 protein: CASSSGQGLDTQYF
J gene: TRBJ2-7; CDR3 length: 13; clone size: NA; D gene: NA; V gene: TRBV9; CDR3 DNA: TGTGCCAGCAGCGTTCAGGACTCCTACGAGCAGTACTTC; CDR3 protein: CASSVQDSYEQYF
J gene: TRBJ1-4; CDR3 length: 15; clone size: few; D gene: NA; V gene: TRBV5-4; CDR3 DNA: TGTGCCAGCAGCTTGGACGGGGTCCCCGCTGAAAAACTGTTTTTT; CDR3 protein: CASSLDGVPAEKLFF
J gene: TRBJ2-5; CDR3 length: 14; clone size: NA; D gene: NA; V gene: TRBV29-1; CDR3 DNA: TGCAGCGTTGGCCCCTCTAGCGCAATAGAGACCCAGTACTTC; CDR3 protein: CSVGPSSAIETQYF
J gene: TRBJ2-7; CDR3 length: 15; clone size: NA; D gene: TRBD1; V gene: TRBV11-3; CDR3 DNA: TGTGCCAGCAGCTTAACCCCAGGGGGCAGCGACGAGCAGTACTTC; CDR3 protein: CASSLTPGGSDEQYF
J gene: TRBJ2-5; CDR3 length: 16; clone size: NA; D gene: TRBD2; V gene: TRBV4-2; CDR3 DNA: TGTGCCAGCAGCCAAGATCTAGCGGGGGTCCAAGAGACCCAGTACTTC; CDR3 protein: CASSQDLAGVQETQYF
J gene: TRBJ1-5; CDR3 length: 12; clone size: NA; D gene: NA; V gene: TRBV10-3; CDR3 DNA: TGTGCCATTTCCCCTTACAATCAGCCCCAGCATTTT; CDR3 protein: CAISPYNQPQHF
J gene: TRBJ1-4; CDR3 length: 14; clone size: NA; D gene: TRBD1; V gene: TRBV4-1; CDR3 DNA: TGCGCCAGCGGGGACAGGGGCCGGGATGAAAAACTGTTTTTT; CDR3 protein: CASGDRGRDEKLFF
J gene: TRBJ2-7; CDR3 length: 13; clone size: NA; D gene: TRBD1; V gene: TRBV5-4; CDR3 DNA: TGTGCCAGCAGCATGGACAGGGTCTACGAGCAGTACTTC; CDR3 protein: CASSMDRVYEQYF
J gene: TRBJ1-1; CDR3 length: 14; clone size: NA; D gene: NA; V gene: TRBV10-3; CDR3 DNA: TGTGCCATCAGTGAGACAGTCATGAACACTGAAGCTTTCTTT; CDR3 protein: CAISETVMNTEAFF
J gene: TRBJ2-3; CDR3 length: 14; clone size: NA; D gene: NA; V gene: TRBV19; CDR3 DNA: TGTGCCACCTCTTACATGAGGGGCACAGATACGCAGTATTTT; CDR3 protein: CATSYMRGTDTQYF
J gene: TRBJ2-3; CDR3 length: 15; clone size: NA; D gene: TRBD1; V gene: TRBV5-1; CDR3 DNA: TGCGCCAGCAGCCCGGTCAGGGGGCGCACAGATACGCAGTATTTT; CDR3 protein: CASSPVRGRTDTQYF
J gene: TRBJ2-3; CDR3 length: 14; clone size: NA; D gene: NA; V gene: TRBV18; CDR3 DNA: TGTGCCAGCTCACTTGTTTCTAGCACAGATACGCAGTATTTT; CDR3 protein: CASSLVSSTDTQYF
J gene: TRBJ2-5; CDR3 length: 13; clone size: few; D gene: TRBD1; V gene: TRBV7-2; CDR3 DNA: TGTGCCAGCAGCCCTTGGACAGGAGAGACCCAGTACTTC; CDR3 protein: CASSPWTGETQYF
J gene: TRBJ2-1; CDR3 length: 15; clone size: NA; D gene: TRBD2; V gene: TRBV7-9; CDR3 DNA: TGTGCCAGCATCGAGGGACTAGCACAAGACAATGAGCAGTTCTTC; CDR3 protein: CASIEGLAQDNEQFF
J gene: TRBJ1-1; CDR3 length: 14; clone size: few; D gene: NA; V gene: TRBV25-1; CDR3 DNA: TGTGCCAGCACGAACTCGGGGGAGGACACTGAAGCTTTCTTT; CDR3 protein: CASTNSGEDTEAFF
J gene: TRBJ1-4; CDR3 length: 15; clone size: few; D gene: NA; V gene: TRBV5-1; CDR3 DNA: TGCGCCAGCAGCTTGGCGGGGAGTAGTAATGAAAAACTGTTTTTT; CDR3 protein: CASSLAGSSNEKLFF
J gene: TRBJ1-3; CDR3 length: 14; clone size: NA; D gene: NA; V gene: TRBV5-5; CDR3 DNA: TGTGCCAGCAGCTTTAAGGGGGAAGGAAACACCATATATTTT; CDR3 protein: CASSFKGEGNTIYF
J gene: TRBJ1-2; CDR3 length: 14; clone size: NA; D gene: NA; V gene: TRBV2; CDR3 DNA: TGTGCCAGCAGCCCCGACAGAAATAACTATGGCTACACCTTC; CDR3 protein: CASSPDRNNYGYTF
J gene: TRBJ1-2; CDR3 length: 14; clone size: NA; D gene: TRBD1; V gene: TRBV6-6; CDR3 DNA: TGTGCCAGCCTGGGGACAGGGGATAACTATGGCTACACCTTC; CDR3 protein: CASLGTGDNYGYTF
J gene: TRBJ2-5; CDR3 length: 15; clone size: NA; D gene: NA; V gene: TRBV9; CDR3 DNA: TGTGCCAGCAGCACACAGGGGGGGTACCAAGAGACCCAGTACTTC; CDR3 protein: CASSTQGGYQETQYF
J gene: TRBJ1-1; CDR3 length: 14; clone size: NA; D gene: NA; V gene: TRBV19; CDR3 DNA: TGTGCCAGTAGTACGGGGGACTACCCGAATGAAGCTTTCTTT; CDR3 protein: CASSTGDYPNEAFF
J gene: TRBJ2-5; CDR3 length: 15; clone size: once; D gene: NA; V gene: TRBV10-3; CDR3 DNA: TGTGCCATCAGTCACCGACAGGCCCCCCAAGAGACCCAGTACTTC; CDR3 protein: CAISHRQAPQETQYF
J gene: TRBJ2-7; CDR3 length: 12; clone size: NA; D gene: NA; V gene: TRBV6-5; CDR3 DNA: TGTGCCAGCCAGGGAAATAGTTACGAGCAGTACTTC; CDR3 protein: CASQGNSYEQYF
J gene: TRBJ2-5; CDR3 length: 15; clone size: NA; D gene: NA; V gene: TRBV15; CDR3 DNA: TGTGCCACCAGCAGAGATTCTACCACTTGGGAGACCCAGCACTTC; CDR3 protein: CATSRDSTTWETQHF
J gene: TRBJ2-2; CDR3 length: 15; clone size: NA; D gene: TRBD1; V gene: TRBV5-1; CDR3 DNA: TGCGCCAGCCGAGCCGGGACAGAGAACACCGGGGAGCTGTTTTTT; CDR3 protein: CASRAGTENTGELFF
J gene: TRBJ2-6; CDR3 length: 17; clone size: NA; D gene: TRBD1; V gene: TRBV11-2; CDR3 DNA: TGTGCCAGCAGCCGGGACAGGGGGCAAGCTGGGGCCAACGTCCTGACTTTC; CDR3 protein: CASSRDRGQAGANVLTF
J gene: TRBJ1-5; CDR3 length: 14; clone size: NA; D gene: NA; V gene: TRBV27; CDR3 DNA: TGTGCCAGCAGTTTAGATCGGGGTAATCAGCCCCAGCATTTT; CDR3 protein: CASSLDRGNQPQHF
J gene: TRBJ1-2; CDR3 length: 14; clone size: NA; D gene: NA; V gene: TRBV5-1; CDR3 DNA: TGCGCCAGCAGCTTGGAAGCACAGAACTATGGCTACACCTTC; CDR3 protein: CASSLEAQNYGYTF
J gene: TRBJ1-1; CDR3 length: 13; clone size: NA; D gene: NA; V gene: TRBV2; CDR3 DNA: TGTGCCAGCACCCGGGGGGCGGAAACTGAAGCTTTCTTT; CDR3 protein: CASTRGAETEAFF
J gene: TRBJ1-2; CDR3 length: 14; clone size: NA; D gene: TRBD1; V gene: TRBV29-1; CDR3 DNA: TGCAGCGTTGAAAGCCGGACAGGCCACTATGGCTACACCTTC; CDR3 protein: CSVESRTGHYGYTF
J gene: TRBJ2-5; CDR3 length: 15; clone size: NA; D gene: TRBD1; V gene: TRBV7-9; CDR3 DNA: TGTGCCAGCAGCCCGGACAGGGGGCCGGTAGAGACCCAGTACTTC; CDR3 protein: CASSPDRGPVETQYF
J gene: TRBJ2-2; CDR3 length: 14; clone size: NA; D gene: TRBD2; V gene: TRBV7-3; CDR3 DNA: TGTGCCAGCAGCCTGACTAGCGTCGCCGGGGAGCTGTTTTTT; CDR3 protein: CASSLTSVAGELFF
J gene: TRBJ2-5; CDR3 length: 15; clone size: once; D gene: NA; V gene: TRBV7-9; CDR3 DNA: TGTGCCAGCAGCTTATCTCCTGGGCCCCAGAAGACCCAGTACTTC; CDR3 protein: CASSLSPGPQKTQYF
J gene: TRBJ2-3; CDR3 length: 14; clone size: NA; D gene: NA; V gene: TRBV18; CDR3 DNA: TGTGCCAGCTCCCCGGAGTTCCACACAGATACGCAGTATTTT; CDR3 protein: CASSPEFHTDTQYF
J gene: TRBJ1-1; CDR3 length: 15; clone size: NA; D gene: TRBD1; V gene: TRBV6-6; CDR3 DNA: TGTGCCAGCAGTAAGGGACAGGGGACAGGACTTGAAGCTTTCTTT; CDR3 protein: CASSKGQGTGLEAFF
J gene: TRBJ2-1; CDR3 length: 15; clone size: NA; D gene: TRBD1; V gene: TRBV25-1; CDR3 DNA: TGTGCCAGCACCCCGGACAGGATCTCCTACAATGAGCAGTTCTTC; CDR3 protein: CASTPDRISYNEQFF
J gene: TRBJ2-3; CDR3 length: 15; clone size: NA; D gene: NA; V gene: TRBV10-3; CDR3 DNA: TGTGCCATCAGTGAGTCGGGAGAAGGGATCGATACGCAGTATTTT; CDR3 protein: CAISESGEGIDTQYF
J gene: TRBJ2-7; CDR3 length: 13; clone size: NA; D gene: NA; V gene: TRBV7-8; CDR3 DNA: TGTGCCAGCAGTGAAGACACCCTCTACGAGCAGTACTTC; CDR3 protein: CASSEDTLYEQYF
J gene: TRBJ1-2; CDR3 length: 16; clone size: NA; D gene: TRBD1; V gene: TRBV29-1; CDR3 DNA: TGCAGCGTTGTATTTTTATTCGGGCAGGGGGCAAGTGGCTACACCTTC; CDR3 protein: CSVVFLFGQGASGYTF
J gene: TRBJ2-3; CDR3 length: 15; clone size: NA; D gene: NA; V gene: TRBV2; CDR3 DNA: TGTGCCAGCAAAAGGACTCCCGGGGGCACAGATACGCAGTATTTT; CDR3 protein: CASKRTPGGTDTQYF
J gene: TRBJ1-1; CDR3 length: 15; clone size: NA; D gene: NA; V gene: TRBV10-3; CDR3 DNA: TGTGCCATCAGTGAGCCCGAATCGGGGAACACTGAAGCTTTCTTT; CDR3 protein: CAISEPESGNTEAFF
J gene: TRBJ1-2; CDR3 length: 15; clone size: NA; D gene: NA; V gene: TRBV9; CDR3 DNA: TGTGCCAGCAGCGTATTTCCTACAGAATCGTATGGCTACACCTTC; CDR3 protein: CASSVFPTESYGYTF
J gene: TRBJ2-1; CDR3 length: 16; clone size: NA; D gene: TRBD2; V gene: TRBV6-6; CDR3 DNA: TGTGCCAGCAGTAAACTAGCGGCGAGCTCCTACAATGAGCAGTTCTTC; CDR3 protein: CASSKLAASSYNEQFF
J gene: TRBJ1-5; CDR3 length: 13; clone size: once; D gene: NA; V gene: TRBV6-1; CDR3 DNA: TGTGCCAGCACGCGGCAGAGCAATCAGCCCCAGCATTTT; CDR3 protein: CASTRQSNQPQHF
J gene: TRBJ2-1; CDR3 length: 16; clone size: NA; D gene: NA; V gene: TRBV5-1; CDR3 DNA: TGCGCCAGCAGCGCCCCAGGCGCGGGGCCATACAATGAGCAGTTCTTC; CDR3 protein: CASSAPGAGPYNEQFF
J gene: TRBJ2-1; CDR3 length: 14; clone size: NA; D gene: NA; V gene: TRBV7-2; CDR3 DNA: TGTGCCAGCGGTCCCCTGTCGGGTTACAATGAGCAGTTCTTC; CDR3 protein: CASGPLSGYNEQFF
J gene: TRBJ2-5; CDR3 length: 15; clone size: NA; D gene: TRBD1; V gene: TRBV6-5; CDR3 DNA: TGTGCCAGCAGCCATACGCAGGGGGCAGGGGAGACCCAGTACTTC; CDR3 protein: CASSHTQGAGETQYF